This entry is about one T cell receptor beta chain. The antigen remains unidentified. V was cut by 2 bases and J by 1 base, with 6 bases left in between. The germline V gene has CDR1 LNHNV and CDR2 YYDKDF (reference sequence). This CDR3 region has 15 residues. This specimen belongs to a study of cytomegalovirus exposure and HLA in healthy donors. The PCR made use of 60 Vbeta and 13 Jbeta primers. Produced via immunoSEQ multiplex PCR; TCRdb's table is partial and in-frame only. The sample has 75,000 to 90,000 clones; 79% are singletons. Study observations and caveats: Rarity marked most TCR sequences, yet some public TCRs occurred in many donors. A later analysis linked a missense DCLRE1C variant to TCR beta V- and J-gene trimming.

The receptor was derived from a woman in her 40s in good health and CMV-seropositive. The source material was PBMCs. The chain carries TRBV15 and TRBJ1-6; D is ambiguous. CDR3 sequence reads: CATSRQVSYNSPLHF. As DNA, the CDR3 is TGTGCCACCAGCAGACAGGTTTCCTATAATTCACCCCTCCACTTT.